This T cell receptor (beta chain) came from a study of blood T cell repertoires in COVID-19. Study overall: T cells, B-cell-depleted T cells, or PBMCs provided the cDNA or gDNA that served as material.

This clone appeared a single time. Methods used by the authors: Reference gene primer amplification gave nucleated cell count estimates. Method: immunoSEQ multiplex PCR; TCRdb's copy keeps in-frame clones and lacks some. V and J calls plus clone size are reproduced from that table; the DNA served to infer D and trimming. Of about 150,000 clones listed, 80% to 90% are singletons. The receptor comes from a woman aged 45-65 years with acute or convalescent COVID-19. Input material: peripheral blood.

The CDR3 loop reads CASSEGQGYTDTQYF. CDR3 DNA sequence: TGTGCCAGCAGTGAAGGACAGGGGTACACAGATACGCAGTATTTT. The chain combines TRBV6-1 with TRBJ2-3; 8 bases fit TRBD1. CDR3 length: 15 residues. Losses at the gene ends were 1 base for V and 2 bases for J; bases not matched to a gene: 2. Germline V lookup: CDR1 MNHNS, CDR2 SASEGT.